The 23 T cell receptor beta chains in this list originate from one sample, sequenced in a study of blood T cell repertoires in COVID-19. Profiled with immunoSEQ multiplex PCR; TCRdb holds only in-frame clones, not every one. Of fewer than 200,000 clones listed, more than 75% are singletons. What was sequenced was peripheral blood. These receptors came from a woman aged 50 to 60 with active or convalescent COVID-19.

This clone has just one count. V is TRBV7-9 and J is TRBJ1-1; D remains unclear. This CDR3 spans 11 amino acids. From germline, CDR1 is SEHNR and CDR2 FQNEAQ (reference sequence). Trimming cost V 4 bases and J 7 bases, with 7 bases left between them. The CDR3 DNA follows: TGTGCCAGCAGCTCCCTATATGAAGCTTTCTTT. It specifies CASSSLYEAFF.

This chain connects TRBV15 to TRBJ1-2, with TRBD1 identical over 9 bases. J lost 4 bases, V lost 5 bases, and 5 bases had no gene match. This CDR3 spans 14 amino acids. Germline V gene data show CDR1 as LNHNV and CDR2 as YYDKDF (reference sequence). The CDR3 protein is CATSGTGNAYGYTF. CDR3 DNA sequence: TGTGCCACCAGCGGGACAGGGAATGCCTATGGCTACACCTTC.

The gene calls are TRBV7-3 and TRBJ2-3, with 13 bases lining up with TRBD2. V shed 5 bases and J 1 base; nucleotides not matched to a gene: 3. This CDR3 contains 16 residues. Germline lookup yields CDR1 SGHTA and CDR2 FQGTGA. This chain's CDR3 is CASSPGTSGGTDTQYF. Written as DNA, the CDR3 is TGTGCCAGCAGCCCCGGGACTAGCGGGGGCACAGATACGCAGTATTTT.

The CDR3 nucleotides read TGTGCCAGCACCTCACCCTTGGGGGCTTTGAACACTGAAGCTTTCTTT. Residues: CASTSPLGALNTEAFF. The chain links TRBV28 to TRBJ1-1; TRBD1 is a possible D gene (6 bases). V was cut by 7 bases and J by 0 bases, with 18 bases left in between. The CDR3 is 16 residues long. In germline, CDR1 is MDHEN, CDR2 SYDVKM.

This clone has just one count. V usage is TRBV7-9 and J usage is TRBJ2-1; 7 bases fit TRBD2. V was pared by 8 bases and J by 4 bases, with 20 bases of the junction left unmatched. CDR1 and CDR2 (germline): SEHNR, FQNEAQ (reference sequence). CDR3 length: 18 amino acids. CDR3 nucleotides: TGTGCCAGCTTCAAGACCAAGGGCGGTCTAGCGGTATACAATGAGCAGTTCTTC. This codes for CASFKTKGGLAVYNEQFF.

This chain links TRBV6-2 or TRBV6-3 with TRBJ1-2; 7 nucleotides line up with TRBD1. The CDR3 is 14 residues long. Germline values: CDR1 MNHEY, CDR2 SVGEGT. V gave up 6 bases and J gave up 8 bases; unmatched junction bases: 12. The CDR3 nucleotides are TGTGCCAGCAGCCTCAGGGGGGACGCTCTCGGCTACACCTTC. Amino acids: CASSLRGDALGYTF.

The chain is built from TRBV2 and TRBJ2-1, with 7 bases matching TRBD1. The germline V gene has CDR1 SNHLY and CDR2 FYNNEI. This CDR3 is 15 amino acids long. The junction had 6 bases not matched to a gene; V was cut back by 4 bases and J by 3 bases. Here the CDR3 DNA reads TGTGCCAGCAGTGGAGGGGGACAGCTCTACAATGAGCAGTTCTTC. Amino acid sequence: CASSGGGQLYNEQFF.

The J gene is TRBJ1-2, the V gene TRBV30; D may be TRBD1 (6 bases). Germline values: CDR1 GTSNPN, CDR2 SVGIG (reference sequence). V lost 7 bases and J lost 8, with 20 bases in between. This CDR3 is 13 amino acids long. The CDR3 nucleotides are TGTGCCTCTGTCTGGGGGCATCAAGGGGGCTACACCTTC. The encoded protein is CASVWGHQGGYTF. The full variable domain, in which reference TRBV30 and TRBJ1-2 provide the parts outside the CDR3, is SQTIHQWPATLVQPVGSPLSLECTVEGTSNPNLYWYRQAAGRGLQLLFYSVGIGQISSEVPQNLSASRPQDRQFILSSKKLLLSDSGFYLCASVWGHQGGYTFGSGTRLTVV.

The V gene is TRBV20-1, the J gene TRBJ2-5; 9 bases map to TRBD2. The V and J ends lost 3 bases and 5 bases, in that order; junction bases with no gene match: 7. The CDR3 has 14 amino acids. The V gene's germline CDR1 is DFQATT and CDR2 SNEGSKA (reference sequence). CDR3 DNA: TGCAGTGCTAGTTTGCGGGAGGGCCGGGAGACCCAGTACTTC. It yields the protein CSASLREGRETQYF.

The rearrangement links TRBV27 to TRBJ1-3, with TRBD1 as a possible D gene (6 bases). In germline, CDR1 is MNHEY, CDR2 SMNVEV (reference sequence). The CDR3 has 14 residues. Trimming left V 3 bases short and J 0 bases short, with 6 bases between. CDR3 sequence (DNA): TGTGCCAGCAGTTTGGACAGCTCTGGAAACACCATATATTTT. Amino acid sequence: CASSLDSSGNTIYF.

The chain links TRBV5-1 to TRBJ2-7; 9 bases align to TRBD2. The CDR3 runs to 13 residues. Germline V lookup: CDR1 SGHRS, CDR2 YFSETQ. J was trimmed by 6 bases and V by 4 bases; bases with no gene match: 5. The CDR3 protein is CASSGSGRREQYF. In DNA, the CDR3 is TGCGCCAGCAGCGGTAGCGGGAGACGCGAGCAGTACTTC. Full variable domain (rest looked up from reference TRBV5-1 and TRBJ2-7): KAGVTQTPRYLIKTRGQQVTLSCSPISGHRSVSWYQQTPGQGLQFLFEYFSETQRNKGNFPGRFSGRQFSNSRSEMNVSTLELGDSALYLCASSGSGRREQYFGPGTRLTVT.

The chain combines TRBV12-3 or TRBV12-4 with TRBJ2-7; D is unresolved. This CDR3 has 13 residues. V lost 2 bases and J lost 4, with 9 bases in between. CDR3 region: CASSLLNTYEQYF. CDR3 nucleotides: TGTGCCAGCAGTTTATTGAATACTTACGAGCAGTACTTC.

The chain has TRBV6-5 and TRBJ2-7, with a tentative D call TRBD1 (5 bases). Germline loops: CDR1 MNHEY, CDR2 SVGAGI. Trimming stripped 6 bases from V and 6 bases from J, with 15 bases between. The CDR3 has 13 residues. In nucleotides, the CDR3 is TGTGCCAGCAGAAAAATCAGGGATGGCGAGCAGTACTTC. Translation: CASRKIRDGEQYF.

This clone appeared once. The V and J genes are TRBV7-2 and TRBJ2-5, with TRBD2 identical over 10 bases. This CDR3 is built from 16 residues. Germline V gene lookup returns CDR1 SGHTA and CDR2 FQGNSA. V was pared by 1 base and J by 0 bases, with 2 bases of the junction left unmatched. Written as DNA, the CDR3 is TGTGCCAGCAGCTTAGAGGGACTAGCGAACCAAGAGACCCAGTACTTC. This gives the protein CASSLEGLANQETQYF.

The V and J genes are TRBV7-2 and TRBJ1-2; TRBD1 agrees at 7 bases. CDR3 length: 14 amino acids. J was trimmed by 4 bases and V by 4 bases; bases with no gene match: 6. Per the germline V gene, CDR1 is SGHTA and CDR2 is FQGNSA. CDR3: CASSSQGQSYGYTF. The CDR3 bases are TGTGCCAGCAGCTCACAGGGGCAATCCTATGGCTACACCTTC.

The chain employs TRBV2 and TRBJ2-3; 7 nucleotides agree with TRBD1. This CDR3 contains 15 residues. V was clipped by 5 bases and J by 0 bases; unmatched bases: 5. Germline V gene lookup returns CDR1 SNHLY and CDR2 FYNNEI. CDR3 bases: TGTGCCAGCAGTCAGCCGGGACAGAGCACAGATACGCAGTATTTT. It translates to CASSQPGQSTDTQYF.

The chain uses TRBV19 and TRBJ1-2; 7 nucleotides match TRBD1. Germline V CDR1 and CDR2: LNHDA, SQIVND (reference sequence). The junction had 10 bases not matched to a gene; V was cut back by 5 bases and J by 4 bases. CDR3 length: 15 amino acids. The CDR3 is CASSLRRQGLYGYTF. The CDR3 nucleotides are TGTGCCAGTAGTCTAAGACGACAGGGCCTCTATGGCTACACCTTC.

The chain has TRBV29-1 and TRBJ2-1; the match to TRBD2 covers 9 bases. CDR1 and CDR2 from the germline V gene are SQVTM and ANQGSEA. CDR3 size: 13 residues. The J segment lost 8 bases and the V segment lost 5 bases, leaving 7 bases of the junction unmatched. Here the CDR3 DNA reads TGCAGCGTTCAGCGGGAGGCGGTGGATGAGCAGTTCTTC. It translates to CSVQREAVDEQFF.

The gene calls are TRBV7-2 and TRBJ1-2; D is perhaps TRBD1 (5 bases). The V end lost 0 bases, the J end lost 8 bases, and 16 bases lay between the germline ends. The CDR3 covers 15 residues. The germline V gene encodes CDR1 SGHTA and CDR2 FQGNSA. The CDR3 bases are TGTGCCAGCAGCTTAGCGGCACTCACAGGATACGGCTACACCTTC. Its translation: CASSLAALTGYGYTF. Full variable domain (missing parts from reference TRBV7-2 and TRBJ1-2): GAGVSQSPSNKVTEKGKDVELRCDPISGHTALYWYRQSLGQGLEFLIYFQGNSAPDKSGLPSDRFSAERTGGSVSTLTIQRTQQEDSAVYLCASSLAALTGYGYTFGSGTRLTVV.

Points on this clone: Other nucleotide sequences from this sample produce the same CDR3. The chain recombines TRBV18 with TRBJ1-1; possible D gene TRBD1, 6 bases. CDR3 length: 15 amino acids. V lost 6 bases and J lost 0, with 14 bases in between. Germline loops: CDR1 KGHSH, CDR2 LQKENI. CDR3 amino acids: CASSRGGEMNTEAFF. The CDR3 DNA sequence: TGTGCCAGCTCGCGAGGGGGGGAAATGAACACTGAAGCTTTCTTT.

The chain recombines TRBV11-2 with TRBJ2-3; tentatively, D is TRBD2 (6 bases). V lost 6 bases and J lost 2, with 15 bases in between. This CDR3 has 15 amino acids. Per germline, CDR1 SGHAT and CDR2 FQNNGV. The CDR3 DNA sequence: TGTGCCAGCAGTGGAGGGGTCCTTATCACAGATACGCAGTATTTT. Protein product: CASSGGVLITDTQYF.

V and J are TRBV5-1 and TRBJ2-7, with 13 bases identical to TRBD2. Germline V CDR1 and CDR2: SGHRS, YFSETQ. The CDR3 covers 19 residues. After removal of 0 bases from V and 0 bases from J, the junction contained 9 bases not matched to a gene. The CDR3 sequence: CASSLEPPGLAGSSYEQYF. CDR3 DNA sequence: TGCGCCAGCAGCTTGGAACCTCCGGGACTAGCGGGGAGCTCCTACGAGCAGTACTTC.

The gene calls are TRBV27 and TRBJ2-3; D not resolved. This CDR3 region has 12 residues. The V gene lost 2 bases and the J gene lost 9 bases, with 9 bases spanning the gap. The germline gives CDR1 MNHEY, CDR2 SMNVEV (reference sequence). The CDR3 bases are TGTGCCAGCAGTTTACGGAGTGGCACGCAGTATTTT. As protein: CASSLRSGTQYF.